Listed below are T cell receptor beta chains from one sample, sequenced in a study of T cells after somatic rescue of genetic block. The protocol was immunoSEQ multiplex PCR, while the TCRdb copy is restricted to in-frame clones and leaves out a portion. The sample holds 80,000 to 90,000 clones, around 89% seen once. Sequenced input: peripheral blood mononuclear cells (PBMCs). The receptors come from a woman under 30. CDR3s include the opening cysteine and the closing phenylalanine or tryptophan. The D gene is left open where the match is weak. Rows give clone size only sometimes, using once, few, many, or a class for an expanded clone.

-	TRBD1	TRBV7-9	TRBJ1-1	CASSLGGTGATEAFF	TGTGCCAGCAGCTTAGGAGGGACAGGGGCCACTGAAGCTTTCTTT
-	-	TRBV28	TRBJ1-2	CASSEKVTGWTFNGNGYTF	TGTGCCAGCAGTGAGAAGGTCACAGGGTGGACATTCAACGGCAATGGCTACACCTTC
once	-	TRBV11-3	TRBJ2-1	CASSLAASSNEQFF	TGTGCCAGCAGCTTAGCGGCTAGTAGCAATGAGCAGTTCTTC
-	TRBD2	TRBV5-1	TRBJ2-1	CASSSVAGVYGNEQFF	TGCGCCAGCAGCTCGGTAGCGGGAGTCTACGGCAATGAGCAGTTCTTC
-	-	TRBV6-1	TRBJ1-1	CASSETVPGRAEAFF	TGTGCCAGCAGTGAAACTGTCCCGGGCCGAGCTGAAGCTTTCTTT
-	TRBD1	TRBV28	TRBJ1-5	CASGGTGAARRQPQHF	TGTGCCAGCGGAGGGACAGGGGCCGCTCGGCGGCAGCCCCAGCATTTT
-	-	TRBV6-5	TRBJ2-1	CASSYGVYNEQFF	TGTGCCAGCAGTTACGGTGTCTACAATGAGCAGTTCTTC
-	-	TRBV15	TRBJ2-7	CATSREGDRTPYEQYF	TGTGCCACCAGCAGAGAGGGGGATCGGACCCCGTACGAGCAGTACTTC
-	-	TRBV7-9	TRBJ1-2	CASSPSLNYGYTF	TGTGCCAGCAGCCCAAGTTTGAACTATGGCTACACCTTC
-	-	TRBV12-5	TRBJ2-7	CASGRDTDSYEQYF	TGTGCTAGTGGCAGGGACACCGACTCCTACGAGCAGTACTTC
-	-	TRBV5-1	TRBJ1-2	CASSALQGDVLYGYTF	TGCGCCAGCAGCGCCCTACAGGGAGATGTCCTCTATGGCTACACCTTC